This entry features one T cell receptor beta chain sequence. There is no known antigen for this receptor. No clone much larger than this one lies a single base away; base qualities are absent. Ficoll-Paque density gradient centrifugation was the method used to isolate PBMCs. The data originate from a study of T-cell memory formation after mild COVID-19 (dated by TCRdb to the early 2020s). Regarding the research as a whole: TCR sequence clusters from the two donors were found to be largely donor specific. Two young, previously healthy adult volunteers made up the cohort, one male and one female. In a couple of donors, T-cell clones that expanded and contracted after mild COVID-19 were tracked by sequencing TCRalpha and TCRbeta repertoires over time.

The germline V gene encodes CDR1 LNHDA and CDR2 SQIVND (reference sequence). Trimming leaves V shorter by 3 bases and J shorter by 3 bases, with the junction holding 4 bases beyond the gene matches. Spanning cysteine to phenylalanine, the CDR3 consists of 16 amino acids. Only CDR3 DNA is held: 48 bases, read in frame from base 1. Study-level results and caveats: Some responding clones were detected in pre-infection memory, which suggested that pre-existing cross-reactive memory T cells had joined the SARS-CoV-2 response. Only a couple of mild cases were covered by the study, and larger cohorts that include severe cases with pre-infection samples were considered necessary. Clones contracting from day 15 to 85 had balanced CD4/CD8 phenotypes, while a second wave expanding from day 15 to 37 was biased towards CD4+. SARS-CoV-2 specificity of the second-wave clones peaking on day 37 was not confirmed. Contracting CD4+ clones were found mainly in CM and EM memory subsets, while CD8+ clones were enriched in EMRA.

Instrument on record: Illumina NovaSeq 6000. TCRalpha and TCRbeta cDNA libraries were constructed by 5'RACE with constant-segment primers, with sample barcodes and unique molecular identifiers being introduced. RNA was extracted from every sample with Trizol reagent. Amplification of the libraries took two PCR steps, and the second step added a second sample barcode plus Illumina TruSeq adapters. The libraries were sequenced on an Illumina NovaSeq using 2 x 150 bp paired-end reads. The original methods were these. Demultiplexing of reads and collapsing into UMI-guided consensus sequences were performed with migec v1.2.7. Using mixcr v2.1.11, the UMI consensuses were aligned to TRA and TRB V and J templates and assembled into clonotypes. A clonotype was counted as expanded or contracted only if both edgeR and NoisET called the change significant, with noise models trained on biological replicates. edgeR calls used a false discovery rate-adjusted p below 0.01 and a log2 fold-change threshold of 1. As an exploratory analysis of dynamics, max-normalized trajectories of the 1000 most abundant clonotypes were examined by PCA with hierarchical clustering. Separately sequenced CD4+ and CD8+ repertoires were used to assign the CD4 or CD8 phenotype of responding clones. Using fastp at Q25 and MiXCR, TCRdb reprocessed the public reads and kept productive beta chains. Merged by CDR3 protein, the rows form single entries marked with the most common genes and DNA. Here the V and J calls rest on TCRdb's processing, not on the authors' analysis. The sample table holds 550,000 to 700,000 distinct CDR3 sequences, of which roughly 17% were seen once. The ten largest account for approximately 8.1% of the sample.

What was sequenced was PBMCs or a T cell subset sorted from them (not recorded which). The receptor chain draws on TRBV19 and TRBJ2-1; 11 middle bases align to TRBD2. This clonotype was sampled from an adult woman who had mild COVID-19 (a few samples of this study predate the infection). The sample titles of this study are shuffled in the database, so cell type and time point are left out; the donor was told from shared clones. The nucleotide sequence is TGTGCCAGTAGTATCGTAGCGGGAGGGGGCTACAATGAGCAGTTCTTC. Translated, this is CASSIVAGGGYNEQFF.